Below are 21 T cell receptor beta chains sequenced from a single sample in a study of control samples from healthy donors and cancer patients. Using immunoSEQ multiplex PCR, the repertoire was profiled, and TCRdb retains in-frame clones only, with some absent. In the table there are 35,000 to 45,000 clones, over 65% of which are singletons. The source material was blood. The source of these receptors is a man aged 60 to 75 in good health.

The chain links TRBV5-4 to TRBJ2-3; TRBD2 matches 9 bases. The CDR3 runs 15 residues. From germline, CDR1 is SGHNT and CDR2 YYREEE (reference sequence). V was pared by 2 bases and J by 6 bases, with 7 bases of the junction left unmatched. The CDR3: CASSFGGRAADTQYF. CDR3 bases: TGTGCCAGCAGCTTTGGCGGGAGGGCCGCGGATACGCAGTATTTT.

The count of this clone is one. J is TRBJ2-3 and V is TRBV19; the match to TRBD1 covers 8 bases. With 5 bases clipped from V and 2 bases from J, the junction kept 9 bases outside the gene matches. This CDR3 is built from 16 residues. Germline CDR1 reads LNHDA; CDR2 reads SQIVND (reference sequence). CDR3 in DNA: TGTGCCAGTAGTGACTACCGGACAGGGACCACAGATACGCAGTATTTT. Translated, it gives CASSDYRTGTTDTQYF.

Here the CDR3 reads CASSLEVTPPIRPLHF. The CDR3 DNA reads as TGTGCCAGCAGCTTAGAGGTGACACCACCAATTCGCCCCCTCCACTTT. The V call is TRBV11-2, the J call TRBJ1-6; D remains unclear. The germline V gene encodes CDR1 SGHAT and CDR2 FQNNGV. The CDR3 sequence is 16 residues long. The V and J ends lost 0 bases and 13 bases respectively, with 19 bases between them.

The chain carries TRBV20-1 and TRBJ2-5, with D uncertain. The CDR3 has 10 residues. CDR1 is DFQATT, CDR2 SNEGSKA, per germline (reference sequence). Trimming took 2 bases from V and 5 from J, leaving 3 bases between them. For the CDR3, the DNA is TGCAGTGCTAGAAGGGAGACCCAGTACTTC. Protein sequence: CSARRETQYF.

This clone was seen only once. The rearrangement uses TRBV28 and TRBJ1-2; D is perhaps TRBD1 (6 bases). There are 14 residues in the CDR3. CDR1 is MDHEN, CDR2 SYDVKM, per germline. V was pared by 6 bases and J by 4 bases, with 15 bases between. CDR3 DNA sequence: TGTGCCAGCAGCCCAGAGGCAGGGGCCTATGGCTACACCTTC. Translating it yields CASSPEAGAYGYTF.

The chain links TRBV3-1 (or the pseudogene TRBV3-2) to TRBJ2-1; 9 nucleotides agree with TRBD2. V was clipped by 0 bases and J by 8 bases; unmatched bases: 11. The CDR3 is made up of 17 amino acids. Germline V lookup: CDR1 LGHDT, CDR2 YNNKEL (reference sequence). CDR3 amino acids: CASSQEGAGGFSYEQFF. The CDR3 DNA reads TGTGCCAGCAGCCAAGAGGGAGCGGGAGGTTTTAGCTATGAGCAGTTCTTC.

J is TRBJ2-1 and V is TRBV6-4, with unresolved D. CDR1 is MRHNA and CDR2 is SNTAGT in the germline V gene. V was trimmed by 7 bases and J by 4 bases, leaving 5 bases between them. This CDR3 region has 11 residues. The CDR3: CASTGYNEQFF. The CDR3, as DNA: TGTGCCAGCACTGGATACAATGAGCAGTTCTTC.

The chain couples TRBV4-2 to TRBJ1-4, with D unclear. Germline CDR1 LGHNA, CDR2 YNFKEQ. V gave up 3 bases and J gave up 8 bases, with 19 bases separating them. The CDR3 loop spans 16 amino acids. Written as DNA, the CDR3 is TGTGCCAGCAGCCAGGGTACAGCCGGAGGTGACGAAAAACTGTTTTTT. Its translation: CASSQGTAGGDEKLFF.

The CDR3 nucleotides are TGTGCCAGCAGCTCCGGGCAGGGAGGGAATAATTCACCCCTCCACTTT. This gives the protein CASSSGQGGNNSPLHF. This chain joins TRBV7-6 and TRBJ1-6; D is possibly TRBD1 (5 bases). CDR1 is SGHVS and CDR2 is FNYEAQ in the germline V gene. V gave up 4 bases and J gave up 5 bases, with 15 bases separating them. The CDR3 has 16 residues.

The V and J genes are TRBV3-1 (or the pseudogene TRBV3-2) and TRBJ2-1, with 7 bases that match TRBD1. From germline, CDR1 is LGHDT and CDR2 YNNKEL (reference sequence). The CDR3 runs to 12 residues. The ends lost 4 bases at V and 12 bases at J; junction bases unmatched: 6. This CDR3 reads CASSLGQFVQFF. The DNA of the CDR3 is TGTGCCAGCAGCCTGGGACAGTTCGTGCAGTTCTTC.

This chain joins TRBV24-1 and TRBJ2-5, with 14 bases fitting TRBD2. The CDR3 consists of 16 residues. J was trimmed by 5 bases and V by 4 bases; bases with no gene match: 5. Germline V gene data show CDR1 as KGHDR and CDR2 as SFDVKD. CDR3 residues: CATSDPTSGGAETQYF. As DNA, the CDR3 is TGTGCCACCAGTGACCCGACTAGCGGGGGGGCGGAGACCCAGTACTTC.

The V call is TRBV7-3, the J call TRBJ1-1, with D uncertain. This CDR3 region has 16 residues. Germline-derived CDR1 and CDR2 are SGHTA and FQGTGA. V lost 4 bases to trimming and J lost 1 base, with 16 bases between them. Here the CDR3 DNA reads TGTGCCAGCAGCTCAAGTGGTGGCAGGCCGAACACTGAAGCTTTCTTT. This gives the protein CASSSSGGRPNTEAFF.

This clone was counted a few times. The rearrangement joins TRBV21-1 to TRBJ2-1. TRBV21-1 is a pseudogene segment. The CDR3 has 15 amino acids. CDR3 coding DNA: TGTGCCAGCAGCAAAGAGGAAGGACCGTGCAATGAGCAGTTCTTC. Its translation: CASSKEEGPCNEQFF.

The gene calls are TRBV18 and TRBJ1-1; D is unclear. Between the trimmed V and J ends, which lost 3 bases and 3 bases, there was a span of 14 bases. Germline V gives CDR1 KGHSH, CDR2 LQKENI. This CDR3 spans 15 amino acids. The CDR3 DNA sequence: TGTGCCAGCTCACCTGGGATAGATTGGGACACTGAAGCTTTCTTT. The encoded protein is CASSPGIDWDTEAFF.

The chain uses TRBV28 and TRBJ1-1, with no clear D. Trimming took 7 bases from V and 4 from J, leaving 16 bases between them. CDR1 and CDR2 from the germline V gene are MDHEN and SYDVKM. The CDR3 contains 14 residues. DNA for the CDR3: TGTGCCAGCATAAGCCCCTCAATCGGCACTGAAGCTTTCTTT. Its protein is CASISPSIGTEAFF.

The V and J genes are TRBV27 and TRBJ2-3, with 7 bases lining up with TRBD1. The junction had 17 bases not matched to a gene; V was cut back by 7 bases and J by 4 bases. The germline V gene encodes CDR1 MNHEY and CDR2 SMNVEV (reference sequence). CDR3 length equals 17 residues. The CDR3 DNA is TGTGCCAGCAAAGGGGGCGCTTTCATTGAGTGGGCAGATACGCAGTATTTT. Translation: CASKGGAFIEWADTQYF.

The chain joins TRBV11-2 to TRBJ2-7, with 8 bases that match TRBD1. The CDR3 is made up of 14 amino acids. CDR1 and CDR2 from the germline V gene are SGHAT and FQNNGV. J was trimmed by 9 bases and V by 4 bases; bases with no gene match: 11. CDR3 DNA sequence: TGTGCCAGCAGCTCCGCCGGGACAGGAGCGTCGCAGTACTTC. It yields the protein CASSSAGTGASQYF.

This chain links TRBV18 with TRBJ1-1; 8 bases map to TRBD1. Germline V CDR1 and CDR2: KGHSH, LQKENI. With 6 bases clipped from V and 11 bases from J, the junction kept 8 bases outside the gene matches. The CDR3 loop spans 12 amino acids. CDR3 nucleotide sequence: TGTGCCAGCTCGTCTCAGACAGGGGATGCTTTCTTT. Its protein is CASSSQTGDAFF.

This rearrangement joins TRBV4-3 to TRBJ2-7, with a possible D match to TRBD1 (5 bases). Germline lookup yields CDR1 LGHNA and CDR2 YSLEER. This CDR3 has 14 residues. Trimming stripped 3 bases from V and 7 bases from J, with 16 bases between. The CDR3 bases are TGCGCCAGCAGCCAGAGTTCAACCCAGGGAGAGCAGTACTTC. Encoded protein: CASSQSSTQGEQYF.

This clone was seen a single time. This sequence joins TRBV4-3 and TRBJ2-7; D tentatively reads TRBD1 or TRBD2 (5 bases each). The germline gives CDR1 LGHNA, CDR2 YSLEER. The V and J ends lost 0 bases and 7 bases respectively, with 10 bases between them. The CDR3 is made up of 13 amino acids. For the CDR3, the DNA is TGCGCCAGCAGCCAAGATAGGGGAGAAGAGCAGTACTTC. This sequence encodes CASSQDRGEEQYF.

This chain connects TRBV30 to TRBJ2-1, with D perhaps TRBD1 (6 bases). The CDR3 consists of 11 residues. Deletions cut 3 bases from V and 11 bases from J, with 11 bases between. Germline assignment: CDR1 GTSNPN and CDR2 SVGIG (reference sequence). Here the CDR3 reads CAWRGATKQFF. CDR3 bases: TGTGCCTGGAGGGGGGCCACCAAGCAGTTCTTC.